This T cell receptor (beta chain) is drawn from a study of ipilimumab plus nivolumab after autologous stem cell transplantation. Study-wide context: Median doses per patient: roughly 5 ipilimumab, about 8 nivolumab. The DLBCL group included primary refractory and relapsed cases.

Here immunoSEQ multiplex PCR was the method, and the copy in TCRdb shows in-frame clones only, minus some. Of fewer than 85,000 clones in the sample, under 85% were seen once. Starting 14 to 28 days after autologous transplant, ipilimumab 1 mg/kg was given. Patients received nivolumab 3 mg/kg at weeks 1, 4, 7, 10, then fortnightly to week 26. The V gene lost 7 bases and the J gene lost 0 bases, with 5 bases spanning the gap. The CDR3 length is 12 residues. Germline values: CDR1 SNHLY, CDR2 FYNNEI. The sequenced sample was PBMCs, obtained in a trial of ipilimumab plus nivolumab as post-transplant consolidation. The chain has TRBV2 and TRBJ2-3; D remains ambiguous. The clonotype was recovered from a male donor with diffuse large B-cell lymphoma. CDR3 in DNA: TGTGCCAGCAAAGCGAGCACAGATACGCAGTATTTT. Encoded protein: CASKASTDTQYF.